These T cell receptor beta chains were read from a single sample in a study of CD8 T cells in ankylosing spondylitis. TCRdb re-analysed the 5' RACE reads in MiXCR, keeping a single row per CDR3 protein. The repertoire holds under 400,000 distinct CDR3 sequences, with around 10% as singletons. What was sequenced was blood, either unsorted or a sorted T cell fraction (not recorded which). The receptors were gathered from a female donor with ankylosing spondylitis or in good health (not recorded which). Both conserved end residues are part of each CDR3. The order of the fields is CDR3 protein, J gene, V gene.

CDR3 protein: CSRLLNTEAFF; J gene: TRBJ1-1; V gene: TRBV20-1
CDR3 protein: CATSRDPGGVDTQYF; J gene: TRBJ2-3; V gene: TRBV15
CDR3 protein: CSVSYTYNEQFF; J gene: TRBJ2-1; V gene: TRBV29-1
CDR3 protein: CASSLTGGSYNEQFF; J gene: TRBJ2-1; V gene: TRBV5-1
CDR3 protein: CASTTGPHSPLHF; J gene: TRBJ1-6; V gene: TRBV12-3/TRBV12-4
CDR3 protein: CSGLEARSSYNEQFF; J gene: TRBJ2-1; V gene: TRBV20-1
CDR3 protein: CSVGTGVEGSPLHF; J gene: TRBJ1-6; V gene: TRBV29-1
CDR3 protein: CSVRTSGRGEQFF; J gene: TRBJ2-1; V gene: TRBV29-1
CDR3 protein: CSVRDGGNTIYF; J gene: TRBJ1-3; V gene: TRBV29-1
CDR3 protein: CASSDRVVGATAGELFF; J gene: TRBJ2-2; V gene: TRBV5-1
CDR3 protein: CASSLASGVSNEQFF; J gene: TRBJ2-1; V gene: TRBV5-1
CDR3 protein: CASSFYRGSGEKLFF; J gene: TRBJ1-4; V gene: TRBV28
CDR3 protein: CASSSTGTDRYEQYF; J gene: TRBJ2-7; V gene: TRBV11-2
CDR3 protein: CASSPPDRVDQPQHF; J gene: TRBJ1-5; V gene: TRBV4-1
CDR3 protein: CASSRDNLNYGYTF; J gene: TRBJ1-2; V gene: TRBV5-1
CDR3 protein: CASRESLGRESQYF; J gene: TRBJ2-5; V gene: TRBV12-3/TRBV12-4
CDR3 protein: CASSDQETQYF; J gene: TRBJ2-5; V gene: TRBV6-1
CDR3 protein: CASSTDRGNEQFF; J gene: TRBJ2-1; V gene: TRBV6-5
CDR3 protein: CASNLGLAGVTDTQYF; J gene: TRBJ2-3; V gene: TRBV12-3/TRBV12-4
CDR3 protein: CASRLDFGELFF; J gene: TRBJ2-2; V gene: TRBV7-2
CDR3 protein: CASRLPDRLYEQYF; J gene: TRBJ2-7; V gene: TRBV6-2/TRBV6-3
CDR3 protein: CASSLKTEAFF; J gene: TRBJ1-1; V gene: TRBV12-3/TRBV12-4
CDR3 protein: CASSQDDAGHSNQPQHF; J gene: TRBJ1-5; V gene: TRBV4-1
CDR3 protein: CASSPQGGQRNEQFF; J gene: TRBJ2-1; V gene: TRBV18
CDR3 protein: CASSQAHGTYEQYF; J gene: TRBJ2-7; V gene: TRBV4-3
CDR3 protein: CSARDAGQGPVETQYF; J gene: TRBJ2-5; V gene: TRBV20-1
CDR3 protein: CASSSAADFLTGELFF; J gene: TRBJ2-2; V gene: TRBV7-3
CDR3 protein: CSAITGHTGDSPLHF; J gene: TRBJ1-6; V gene: TRBV20-1
CDR3 protein: CASIPSGGGSYGYTF; J gene: TRBJ1-2; V gene: TRBV7-2
CDR3 protein: CASSLAFSGSFNYGYTF; J gene: TRBJ1-2; V gene: TRBV5-1
CDR3 protein: CASSLTGTVSYEQYF; J gene: TRBJ2-7; V gene: TRBV11-2
CDR3 protein: CASSSVGGGAGYTF; J gene: TRBJ1-2; V gene: TRBV6-5
CDR3 protein: CASSLSGQGDNEQFF; J gene: TRBJ2-1; V gene: TRBV5-5
CDR3 protein: CASMPGGSYEQYF; J gene: TRBJ2-7; V gene: TRBV6-1
CDR3 protein: CASSSDGTANEKLFF; J gene: TRBJ1-4; V gene: TRBV5-1
CDR3 protein: CASRRGEDSETQYF; J gene: TRBJ2-5; V gene: TRBV6-2/TRBV6-3
CDR3 protein: CASNRGTTGTGELFF; J gene: TRBJ2-2; V gene: TRBV5-1
CDR3 protein: CASSIERGRNQPQHF; J gene: TRBJ1-5; V gene: TRBV19
CDR3 protein: CSATPAFNRVVNIQYF; J gene: TRBJ2-4; V gene: TRBV20-1
CDR3 protein: CASSLESPQGVGQVGEKLFF; J gene: TRBJ1-4; V gene: TRBV5-1
CDR3 protein: CASSLGTRGSQANYGYTF; J gene: TRBJ1-2; V gene: TRBV12-3/TRBV12-4
CDR3 protein: CASSQDRFNTIYF; J gene: TRBJ1-3; V gene: TRBV14
CDR3 protein: CASSLGSYEQSF; J gene: TRBJ2-7; V gene: TRBV5-1
CDR3 protein: CASREKQGMYTEAFF; J gene: TRBJ1-1; V gene: TRBV28
CDR3 protein: CVSSLYGGDSSQPQHF; J gene: TRBJ1-5; V gene: TRBV5-1
CDR3 protein: CASSLGISSGYEQYF; J gene: TRBJ2-7; V gene: TRBV5-1
CDR3 protein: CASSYSGLAGVYNEQFF; J gene: TRBJ2-1; V gene: TRBV6-5
CDR3 protein: CASQTGIFNTEAFF; J gene: TRBJ1-1; V gene: TRBV6-1
CDR3 protein: CASSYWSDNEQFF; J gene: TRBJ2-1; V gene: TRBV6-2/TRBV6-3
CDR3 protein: CASSLLTSGAYEQYF; J gene: TRBJ2-7; V gene: TRBV7-2
CDR3 protein: CSAGKRNYNEQFF; J gene: TRBJ2-1; V gene: TRBV20-1
CDR3 protein: CAISESPDNEQFF; J gene: TRBJ2-1; V gene: TRBV10-3
CDR3 protein: CASSARDRVQPQHF; J gene: TRBJ1-5; V gene: TRBV7-8